This TCR beta chain was sequenced in a study of T cells after yellow fever vaccination. As for the study in general: The SMART-Seq v4 Ultra Low Input method served to prepare the low-cell-number fractions. Whole-study findings and limits: Subsequent to the booster, the majority of primary-vaccination clones reappeared (96% CD4, 88% CD8).

CDR1 is MGHRA and CDR2 is YSYEKL in the germline V gene. The CDR3 spans 11 residues. The V segment lost 2 bases and the J segment 13 bases; nucleotides outside the gene matches: 4. This clonotype was seen only once. Its specificity is not known. TCRdb re-called the 5' RACE reads through MiXCR, storing one row per CDR3 protein. Here the sample spans about 120,000 distinct CDR3 sequences, over 12% being singletons. This receptor was obtained from a man younger than 30 who received the YFV17D yellow fever vaccine. The chain is built from TRBV4-1 and TRBJ1-2, with 7 bases lining up with TRBD1. The specimen comprised CD8+ T cells sorted from PBMCs, sampled 5 days after the yellow fever booster vaccination. The CDR3 sequence: CASSQNRGTTF. CDR3 in DNA: TGCGCCAGCAGCCAAAACAGGGGTACCACCTTC.